This T cell receptor beta chain comes out of a study of shared T cell receptors in the human thymus. Profiled with immunoSEQ multiplex PCR; TCRdb holds only in-frame clones, not every one. Of 720,000 or so clones in the sample, 80% to 90% were seen once. The germline CDR1 and CDR2 sequences are MNHNS and SASEGT. The CDR3 spans 14 residues. V was cut by 7 bases and J by 4 bases, with 16 bases left in between. These sequences were also reported in another study, on human thymus T cells. As reported in that work: Immunologically healthy infants in Finland undergoing congenital heart defect surgery were the donors. Thymus specimens were resections from corrective heart surgery. Gene usage for V and J segments appeared biased in thymic and blood repertoires. Related work showed strongly overlapping thymic repertoires across unrelated individuals.

The sequence was obtained from a girl in the first two years of life with a congenital heart defect. Material for sequencing was thymocytes. V usage is TRBV6-1 and J usage is TRBJ1-1; a possible D gene is TRBD1 (5 bases). CDR3 bases: TGTGCCAGCACCCGAGGCGGCAGGGTCACTGAAGCTTTCTTT. Protein product: CASTRGGRVTEAFF.